One sample yielded the 8 T cell receptor beta chains listed below, sequenced in a study of Ad26.COV2.S vaccination and SARS-CoV-2 variants. Profiled with immunoSEQ multiplex PCR; TCRdb holds only in-frame clones, not every one. The profile covers hundreds of thousands of clones, with 80% to 90% appearing a single time and over 2% taken by the ten largest. Indicated treatment: some 20 received Ad26.COV2.S at low or high dose, single or two shots; 5 received placebo; per-sample allocation not given. Sampling happened 63 days after the first vaccine or placebo injection. The sample in question was peripheral blood, obtained in a trial of Ad26.COV2.S vaccine versus placebo. These receptors were obtained from a person aged 18-60 years who received the Ad26.COV2.S COVID-19 vaccine or a placebo.

The V and J genes are TRBV5-1 and TRBJ1-2, with D perhaps TRBD1 (5 bases). The CDR3 contains 13 residues. CDR1 and CDR2 (germline): SGHRS, YFSETQ. V lost 2 bases to trimming and J lost 4 bases, with 9 bases between them. CDR3 in amino acids: CASSLQASYGYTF. The CDR3 DNA sequence: TGCGCCAGCAGCTTACAGGCCTCCTATGGCTACACCTTC. Variable domain in full (rest from reference TRBV5-1 and TRBJ1-2): KAGVTQTPRYLIKTRGQQVTLSCSPISGHRSVSWYQQTPGQGLQFLFEYFSETQRNKGNFPGRFSGRQFSNSRSEMNVSTLELGDSALYLCASSLQASYGYTFGSGTRLTVV.

In DNA, the CDR3 is TGCGCCAGCAGCCACTCGACAGTCTACAATGAGCAGTTCTTC. It yields the protein CASSHSTVYNEQFF. This chain connects TRBV4-1 to TRBJ2-1; the D gene is possibly TRBD1 (5 bases). There are 14 residues in the CDR3. The ends were cut back, 3 bases at V and 3 bases at J, with 9 bases in the middle. Germline V CDR1 and CDR2: MGHRA, YSYEKL.

The V call is TRBV19, the J call TRBJ1-1; D gene unclear. With 4 bases removed from V and 0 bases from J, the gap between germline ends came to 6 bases. The germline CDR1 and CDR2 sequences are LNHDA and SQIVND (reference sequence). The CDR3 consists of 13 residues. The CDR3 nucleotides are TGTGCCAGTAGTAATCACCTGAACACTGAAGCTTTCTTT. It is translated as CASSNHLNTEAFF.

V gene TRBV29-1 combines with J gene TRBJ2-7, with 14 bases fitting TRBD2. The junction had 10 bases not matched to a gene; V was cut back by 6 bases and J by 0 bases. Germline lookup yields CDR1 SQVTM and CDR2 ANQGSEA. This CDR3 has 17 amino acids. CDR3 DNA sequence: TGCAGCGTCTCGACCCGGGGACTAGCGGGGGACTCCTACGAGCAGTACTTC. It yields the protein CSVSTRGLAGDSYEQYF.

The chain is built from TRBV4-2 and TRBJ1-4; TRBD1 matches 7 bases. CDR3 length: 16 residues. Germline V gene data show CDR1 as LGHNA and CDR2 as YNFKEQ. Trimming at V came to 1 base and at J to 6 bases, leaving 8 bases not matched to a gene. The CDR3 spells CASSQAQGVSDEKLFF. The CDR3 DNA reads TGTGCCAGCAGCCAAGCTCAGGGGGTTAGTGATGAAAAACTGTTTTTT.

The sample holds a few counts of this clone. This chain links TRBV29-1 with TRBJ2-2; D is undetermined. The CDR3 consists of 12 residues. CDR1 and CDR2 from the germline V gene are SQVTM and ANQGSEA. Trimming left V 7 bases short and J 6 bases short, with 12 bases between. The CDR3 sequence is CSGTSEPGELFF. For the CDR3, the DNA is TGCAGCGGGACCTCGGAGCCCGGGGAGCTGTTTTTT.

The chain recombines TRBV4-3 with TRBJ1-5; weak D call: TRBD1 (5 bases). Germline CDR1 is LGHNA and CDR2 is YSLEER. The CDR3 is 14 amino acids. V was cut by 4 bases and J by 3 bases, with 10 bases left in between. CDR3 sequence reads: CASSRGGFNQPQHF. DNA of the CDR3: TGCGCCAGCAGCCGGGGGGGGTTCAATCAGCCCCAGCATTTT.

This rearrangement joins TRBV7-3 to TRBJ2-3; 14 bases are a match to TRBD2. CDR1 is SGHTA and CDR2 is FQGTGA in the germline V gene. Trimming cost V 6 bases and J 3 bases; bases outside gene matches: 5. The CDR3 is made up of 16 amino acids. The CDR3 region is CASSRTSGRQTDTQYF. The CDR3 nucleotides read TGTGCCAGCAGTCGGACTAGCGGGAGGCAAACAGATACGCAGTATTTT.